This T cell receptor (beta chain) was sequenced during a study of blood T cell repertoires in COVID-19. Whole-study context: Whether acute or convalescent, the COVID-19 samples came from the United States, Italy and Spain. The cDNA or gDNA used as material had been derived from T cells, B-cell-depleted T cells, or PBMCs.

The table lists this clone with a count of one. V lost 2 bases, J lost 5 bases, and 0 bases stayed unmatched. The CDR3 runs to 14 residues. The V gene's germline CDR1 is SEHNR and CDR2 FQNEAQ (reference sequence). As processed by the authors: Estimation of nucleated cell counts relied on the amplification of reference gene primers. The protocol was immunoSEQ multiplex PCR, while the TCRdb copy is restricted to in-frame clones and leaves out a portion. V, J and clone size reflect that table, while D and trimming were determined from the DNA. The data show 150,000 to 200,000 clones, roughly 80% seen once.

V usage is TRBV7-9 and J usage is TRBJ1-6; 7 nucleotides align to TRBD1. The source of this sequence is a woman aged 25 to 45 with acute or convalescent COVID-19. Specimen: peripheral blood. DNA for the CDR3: TGTGCCAGCAGCTTACAGGGGGATAATTCACCCCTCCACTTT. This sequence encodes CASSLQGDNSPLHF.